The 18 T cell receptor beta chains in this list originate from one sample, sequenced in a study of kidney transplant recipient with SARS-CoV-2 infection. One entry per CDR3 protein, called by TCRdb with MiXCR from the reads. The table includes 200,000 to 300,000 distinct CDR3 sequences, more than 25% detected once. Here the sequenced sample was a blood sample, taken at baseline and on day 111 from a kidney transplant recipient. These receptors came from a young adult male patient who had COVID-19 and was a kidney transplant recipient. Some T cells may possibly be graft donor cells.

This clonotype was counted many times. The CDR3 DNA is TGTGCCAGCAGTTTTCGGGGCTCTATGCGAAAGACCTATGGCTACACCTTC. Translation gives CASSFRGSMRKTYGYTF. The V call is TRBV6-5, the J call TRBJ1-2; tentative D call: TRBD1 (5 bases). Between the trimmed V and J ends, which lost 4 bases and 4 bases, there was a span of 22 bases. Germline loops: CDR1 MNHEY, CDR2 SVGAGI. The CDR3 totals 17 residues.

Many counts were recorded for this clonotype. The chain recombines TRBV15 with TRBJ2-5; D may be TRBD2 (5 bases). The CDR3 sequence is 19 residues long. The V and J ends lost 0 bases and 3 bases respectively, with 23 bases between them. The germline V gene encodes CDR1 LNHNV and CDR2 YYDKDF (reference sequence). DNA for the CDR3: TGTGCCACCAGCAGAGATCCCGGGATCCCCCCCCGACTAAAAGAGACCCAGTACTTC. This sequence encodes CATSRDPGIPPRLKETQYF.

At least ten counts were recorded for this clonotype. This rearrangement joins TRBV19 to TRBJ1-1; D may be TRBD1 (5 bases). V shed 3 bases and J shed 2 bases, with 13 bases lying between them. CDR1 and CDR2 from the germline V gene are LNHDA and SQIVND (reference sequence). CDR3 length: 15 amino acids. The CDR3 DNA sequence: TGTGCCAGTAGTATTATGTCGAGGGGTAACACTGAAGCTTTCTTT. It yields the protein CASSIMSRGNTEAFF.

V is TRBV9 and J is TRBJ2-1; possible D gene TRBD2, 5 bases. The V gene's germline CDR1 is SGDLS and CDR2 YYNGEE. Trimming stripped 0 bases from V and 8 bases from J, with 12 bases between. This CDR3 region has 14 residues. The CDR3 region has the DNA TGTGCCAGCAGCGTAGATCTAGCCCTAGATGAGCAGTTCTTC. It is translated as CASSVDLALDEQFF.

Regarding this clonotype: A clone one base away is much larger, so this may be a read error. The J gene is TRBJ1-6, the V gene TRBV5-1; D is uncertain. The CDR3 sequence is 14 residues long. The germline V gene has CDR1 SGHRS and CDR2 YFSETQ. Written as DNA, the CDR3 is TGCACCAGCAGCCCGGGCCCGAATAATTCACCCCTCCACTTT. Protein product: CTSSPGPNNSPLHF.

In regard to this clonotype: A clone one base away is much larger, so this may be a read error. V and J are TRBV10-3 and TRBJ2-5; perhaps TRBD1 as D (7 bases). Germline V lookup: CDR1 ENHRY, CDR2 SYGVKD. The CDR3 sequence is 15 residues long. V dropped 8 bases and J dropped 9 bases, with 25 bases sitting between them. The DNA for the CDR3 is TGTGCCATCGGCTCCGACAGGGAGATGGAGGGGGCCCAGTACTTC. It yields the protein CAIGSDREMEGAQYF.

As for this clonotype: A much larger clone sits a single nucleotide away, making a read error possible. Here the CDR3 omits its conserved ending phenylalanine or tryptophan, so a read error is the likely source. The chain carries TRBV5-6 and TRBJ1-2, with no clear D. CDR1 is SGHDT and CDR2 is YYEEEE in the germline V gene. Trimming shortened V by 7 bases and J by 4 bases, and 23 bases separated the two germline ends. The CDR3 spans 16 residues. CDR3 sequence (DNA): TGTGCCAGCCCCTATGCCAATAGTCGAAAGACCTATGGCTACACCCTC. Translation gives CASPYANSRKTYGYTL.

This clonotype came up many times. This chain links TRBV6-5 with TRBJ1-6; D is unresolved. CDR1 MNHEY and CDR2 SVGAGI come from the germline V gene. V was cut by 9 bases and J by 5 bases, with 11 bases left in between. The CDR3 is made up of 13 amino acids. Here the CDR3 DNA reads TGTGCCAGTGAAGGGTTGAATAATTCACCCCTCCACTTT. This encodes CASEGLNNSPLHF.

Of note for this clonotype: A read error is possible here, since a much larger clone lies one base away. This rearrangement joins TRBV20-1 to TRBJ1-3, with D maybe TRBD1 (6 bases). The CDR3 is 15 residues long. Germline V gene data show CDR1 as DFQATT and CDR2 as SNEGSKA (reference sequence). CDR3 protein: CSARGSGGDGDTIYF. CDR3 DNA: TGCAGTGCTCGGGGGTCGGGGGGCGATGGAGACACCATATATTTT.

This clonotype was found many times. The chain has TRBV19 and TRBJ2-6, with TRBD2 identical over 9 bases. CDR3 length: 16 residues. V was clipped by 6 bases and J by 4 bases; unmatched bases: 7. Germline V gene lookup returns CDR1 LNHDA and CDR2 SQIVND (reference sequence). CDR3: CASRVAGVGGANVLTF. In nucleotides, the CDR3 is TGTGCCAGTAGAGTAGCGGGAGTGGGGGGGGCCAACGTCCTGACTTTC. The entire variable domain, with the rest obtained from reference TRBV19 and TRBJ2-6, is as follows: DGGITQSPKYLFRKEGQNVTLSCEQNLNHDAMYWYRQDPGQGLRLIYYSQIVNDFQKGDIAEGYSVSREKKESFPLTVTSAQKNPTAFYLCASRVAGVGGANVLTFGAGSRLTVL.

A word on this clonotype: Being one base from a much bigger clone, this may be a read error. The rearrangement uses TRBV12-3 or TRBV12-4 and TRBJ1-2; D is ambiguous. The CDR3 length is 17 residues. In DNA form, the CDR3 reads TGTGCCAGCAGTGCTCCCAACAGCTTCCGAAAGACCTATGTCTACACCTTC. Amino acids: CASSAPNSFRKTYVYTF.

The table lists this clonotype with many counts. CDR3 sequence (DNA): TGTGCCAGCAGTGACCCCGCAGGACAGTCTATTGACAATCAGCCCCAGCATTTT. It translates to CASSDPAGQSIDNQPQHF. The chain employs TRBV2 and TRBJ1-5; possibly TRBD1 for D (6 bases). Germline V gene lookup returns CDR1 SNHLY and CDR2 FYNNEI. The length of the CDR3 is 18 residues. Trimming shortened V by 3 bases and J by 3 bases, and 21 bases separated the two germline ends.

This clonotype was seen just once. The V and J genes are TRBV30 and TRBJ1-1; D possibly corresponds to TRBD1 (6 bases). The CDR3 runs 14 residues. Germline CDR1 reads GTSNPN; CDR2 reads SVGIG (reference sequence). Trimming removed 2 bases from V and 2 bases from J, with 12 bases in between. The CDR3, as DNA: TGTGCCTGGAGTAGACTGACAGGAAACACTGAAGCTTTCTTT. It is translated as CAWSRLTGNTEAFF.

This clonotype was recorded many times. V gene TRBV21-1 combines with J gene TRBJ2-1; the table assigns TRBD2, which was not confirmed against the DNA. TRBV21-1 counts as a pseudogene. The CDR3 runs 14 residues. The CDR3 here is CASSKGLAGNEQFF. CDR3 nucleotide sequence: TGTGCCAGCAGCAAAGGGCTAGCGGGCAATGAGCAGTTCTTC.

This clonotype occurred many times. J is TRBJ1-5 and V is TRBV24-1, with D possibly being TRBD1 (6 bases). CDR3 length equals 14 residues. Per germline, CDR1 KGHDR and CDR2 SFDVKD. V shed 3 bases and J shed 7 bases, with 12 bases lying between them. The CDR3 sequence is CATSDGGGDQPQHF. The CDR3 coding sequence is TGTGCCACCAGTGATGGGGGCGGGGACCAGCCCCAGCATTTT.

This clonotype was seen at least ten times. This sequence joins TRBV4-2 and TRBJ2-1; D not certain. Trimming removed 3 bases from V and 9 bases from J, with 12 bases in between. Per germline, CDR1 LGHNA and CDR2 YNFKEQ. CDR3 length equals 13 residues. CDR3 residues: CASSHRLGFEQFF. CDR3 sequence (DNA): TGTGCCAGCAGCCATCGCCTTGGGTTTGAGCAGTTCTTC.

This clonotype has at least ten counts. The chain recombines TRBV6-1 with TRBJ1-2; no firm D call. Germline-derived CDR1 and CDR2 are MNHNS and SASEGT. The CDR3 is made up of 17 amino acids. V dropped 5 bases and J dropped 4 bases, with 23 bases sitting between them. The CDR3 region is CASSRYEECRKTYGYTF. In DNA, the CDR3 is TGTGCCAGCAGTCGGTACGAGGAATGTAGAAAGACCTATGGCTACACCTTC.

This clonotype occurred many times. V is TRBV6-5 and J is TRBJ1-2; TRBD1 matches at 10 bases. From germline, CDR1 is MNHEY and CDR2 SVGAGI. There are 15 residues in the CDR3. V gave up 7 bases and J gave up 2 bases; unmatched junction bases: 7. The DNA for the CDR3 is TGTGCCAGCACCCTGGGACAGGGGAGAAACTATGGCTACACCTTC. Translation: CASTLGQGRNYGYTF.